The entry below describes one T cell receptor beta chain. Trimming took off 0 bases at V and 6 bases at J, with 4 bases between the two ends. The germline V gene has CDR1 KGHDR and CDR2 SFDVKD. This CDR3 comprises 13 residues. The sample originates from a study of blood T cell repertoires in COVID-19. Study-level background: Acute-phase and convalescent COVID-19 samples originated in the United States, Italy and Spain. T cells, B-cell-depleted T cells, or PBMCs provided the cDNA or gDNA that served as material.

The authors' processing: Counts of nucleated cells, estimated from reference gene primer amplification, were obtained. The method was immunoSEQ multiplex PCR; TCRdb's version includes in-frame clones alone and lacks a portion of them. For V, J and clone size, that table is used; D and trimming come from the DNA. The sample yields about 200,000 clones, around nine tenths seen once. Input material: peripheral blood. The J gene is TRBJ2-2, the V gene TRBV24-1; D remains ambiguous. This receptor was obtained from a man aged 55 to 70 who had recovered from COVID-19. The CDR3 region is CATSDLTAGELFF. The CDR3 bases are TGTGCCACCAGTGATTTGACAGCCGGGGAGCTGTTTTTT.